The 9 T cell receptor beta chains in this list originate from one sample, sequenced in a study of T cell repertoires in cytomegalovirus infection. Their antigen targets remain unknown. TCRdb used MiXCR to reprocess the reads, holding one entry per CDR3 protein. Counted here are 750,000 to 950,000 distinct CDR3 sequences, 25% to 30% occurring once; the ten biggest clones make up around 14%. Sample: cultured CD8+ T cells from PBMCs, taken from culture after CMV antigen stimulation. These receptors were taken from a human donor in good health (CMV status not recorded). Some clones in this sample may be carry-over from other donors' samples.

As concerns this clonotype: One base separates it from a far larger clone, so it is likely a read error. This chain links TRBV3-1 with TRBJ1-1, with D tentatively TRBD1 (5 bases). With 4 bases removed from V and 5 bases from J, the gap between germline ends came to 8 bases. The CDR3 extends over 12 amino acids. Germline V gene lookup returns CDR1 LGHDT and CDR2 YNNKEL (reference sequence). CDR3 residues: CASSLQETEAFF. The CDR3 DNA sequence: TGTGCCAGCAGCCTACAGGAGACTGAAGCTTTCTTT.

The chain combines TRBV7-9 with TRBJ1-5, with D unresolved. Trimming took 3 bases from V and 4 from J, leaving 10 bases between them. Germline loops: CDR1 SEHNR, CDR2 FQNEAQ (reference sequence). The CDR3 is 14 residues long. CDR3 region: CASSFAGKNQPQHF. CDR3 DNA: TGTGCCAGCAGCTTCGCCGGGAAAAATCAGCCCCAGCATTTT.

The chain couples TRBV6-8 to TRBJ1-5; TRBD1 aligns across 7 bases. Germline V CDR1 and CDR2: MNHGY, SAAAGT. Trimming removed 5 bases from V and 6 bases from J; junction bases left unmatched: 13. The CDR3 contains 16 residues. This CDR3 is CASSVRTGIESQPQHF. The CDR3 nucleotides read TGTGCCAGCAGTGTACGGACAGGTATAGAGAGTCAGCCCCAGCATTTT.

In this sample, this clonotype turned up once. The gene calls are TRBV5-1 and TRBJ2-5; D gene unclear. This CDR3 is 13 amino acids long. V gave up 4 bases and J gave up 2 bases, with 9 bases separating them. Per germline, CDR1 SGHRS and CDR2 YFSETQ. For the CDR3, the DNA is TGCGCCAGCAGCCCATCGGAACAAGAGACCCAGTACTTC. Encoded protein: CASSPSEQETQYF.

This chain joins TRBV6-2 or TRBV6-3 and TRBJ2-5; D remains unclear. CDR3 length: 14 amino acids. CDR1 MNHEY and CDR2 SVGEGT come from the germline V gene. The V and J ends lost 4 bases and 5 bases respectively, with 14 bases between them. The CDR3 DNA sequence: TGTGCCAGCAGTTCCGGTGCCAGCCGGGAGACCCAGTACTTC. Amino acid sequence: CASSSGASRETQYF.

This clonotype was counted many times. The chain employs TRBV7-8 and TRBJ2-5; D unclear. The CDR3 totals 16 residues. The V end was cut by 1 base, the J end by 1 base, with 13 bases between. Germline V CDR1 and CDR2: SGHVS, FQNEAQ. The CDR3 DNA reads TGTGCCAGCAGCTTAGAGTTCCCCGTCGGCCAAGAGACCCAGTACTTC. It yields the protein CASSLEFPVGQETQYF.

The gene calls are TRBV29-1 and TRBJ1-1, with D unresolved. CDR3 length: 15 residues. Germline CDR1 is SQVTM and CDR2 is ANQGSEA. Trimming cost V 0 bases and J 2 bases, with 13 bases left between them. The CDR3 protein is CSVEDPVPLNTEAFF. The CDR3 nucleotides are TGCAGCGTTGAAGACCCGGTCCCGCTAAACACTGAAGCTTTCTTT.

This clonotype appeared a few times. The chain links TRBV23-1 to TRBJ2-7; D tentatively reads TRBD1 or TRBD2 (6 bases each). TRBV23-1 qualifies as an ORF whose function is uncertain. The germline V and J ends were trimmed by 3 bases and 1 base, with 10 bases remaining between them. CDR3 length: 14 residues. The DNA of the CDR3 is TGCGCCAGCAGTCATCCGGGGGCTTCCTACGAGCAGTACGTC. Its translation: CASSHPGASYEQYV.

This clonotype was recorded a few times. The chain joins TRBV7-3 to TRBJ2-3; TRBD2 matches 9 bases. V lost 1 base to trimming and J lost 6 bases; unmatched junction nucleotides: 8. CDR3 length: 16 amino acids. Looked up from germline, CDR1 is SGHTA and CDR2 is FQGTGA. CDR3: CASSLIGGAGGDTQYF. The CDR3 DNA follows: TGTGCCAGCAGCTTAATTGGAGGCGCGGGGGGGGATACGCAGTATTTT.